This TCR beta chain was sequenced for a study of human T cells and chemical hapten exposure. Sample time point: patch test 3, about 24 weeks after DPC sensitization. Treatment in this sample: therapeutic diphenylcyclopropenone sensitization with weekly scalp DPC. This clonotype was observed at least ten times. V lost 3 bases, J lost 0 bases, and 12 bases lay in between. The CDR3 contains 14 residues. Germline V lookup: CDR1 SQVTM, CDR2 ANQGSEA. TCRdb ran MiXCR on the RACE reads and lists one entry per CDR3 protein. The repertoire has some 32,000 distinct CDR3 sequences, about 5.6% of them found once; the top ten carry around 5.7%.

This sequence originates from a man younger than 45 with alopecia areata. Some clones in this sample may be carry-over from other donors' samples. This rearrangement joins TRBV29-1 to TRBJ2-7, with D tentatively TRBD2 (5 bases). Sequences were derived from whole blood, sampled in connection with sensitization to the hapten diphenylcyclopropenone (DPC). The CDR3 region has the DNA TGCAGCGTTGAGGGTCGAGGACTCTCCTACGAGCAGTACTTC. It translates to CSVEGRGLSYEQYF.